These T cell receptor beta chains were read from a single sample in a study of blood T cell repertoires in COVID-19. Generated by immunoSEQ multiplex PCR, the TCRdb table keeps only in-frame clones and is missing some. The table has around 300,000 clones, approximately 89% seen once; the top ten hold 1.5% to 2%. Material: peripheral blood. Source of these receptors: a woman between 25 and 40 years old with COVID-19, enrolled during active disease. Each CDR3 is given with its conserved first and last residue. Fields, in order: CDR3 length, clone size, J gene, D gene, V gene, CDR3 protein, CDR3 DNA. D genes are given only for firm matches. Only part of the rows carry a size: once, few, many, or a class if the clone is expanded.

len: 16; abundance: once; j_gene: TRBJ2-1; d_gene: TRBD1; v_gene: TRBV29-1; CDR3aa: CSVETKGAQRYNEQFF; CDR3nt: TGCAGCGTTGAGACAAAGGGGGCCCAAAGGTACAATGAGCAGTTCTTC
len: 15; abundance: once; j_gene: TRBJ2-3; d_gene: -; v_gene: TRBV18; CDR3aa: CASSPPRALRDTQYF; CDR3nt: TGTGCCAGCTCACCACCGAGGGCCCTGAGGGATACGCAGTATTTT
len: 14; abundance: -; j_gene: TRBJ2-1; d_gene: -; v_gene: TRBV19; CDR3aa: CASSIVSSADEQFF; CDR3nt: TGTGCCAGTAGTATTGTATCTAGTGCGGATGAGCAGTTCTTC
len: 14; abundance: many; j_gene: TRBJ2-7; d_gene: -; v_gene: TRBV7-9; CDR3aa: CASSLLGADYEQYF; CDR3nt: TGTGCCAGCAGCCTCCTTGGAGCAGATTACGAGCAGTACTTC
len: 15; abundance: -; j_gene: TRBJ1-4; d_gene: -; v_gene: TRBV18; CDR3aa: CASSPPNRHNEKLFF; CDR3nt: TGTGCCAGCTCACCACCGAACAGGCATAATGAAAAACTGTTTTTT
len: 13; abundance: -; j_gene: TRBJ1-6; d_gene: -; v_gene: TRBV12-3/TRBV12-4; CDR3aa: CASRGLANSPLHF; CDR3nt: TGTGCCAGCAGGGGACTGGCTAATTCACCCCTCCACTTT
len: 16; abundance: -; j_gene: TRBJ2-7; d_gene: -; v_gene: TRBV21-1; CDR3aa: CASSNIARGIVYEQYF; CDR3nt: TGTGCCAGCAGCAATATCGCCAGGGGTATCGTCTACGAGCAGTACTTC
len: 12; abundance: once; j_gene: TRBJ1-2; d_gene: -; v_gene: TRBV13; CDR3aa: CASSVEGYGYTF; CDR3nt: TGTGCCAGCAGTGTCGAGGGCTATGGCTACACCTTC
len: 15; abundance: -; j_gene: TRBJ1-2; d_gene: TRBD1; v_gene: TRBV6-5; CDR3aa: CATRSGQGANYGYTF; CDR3nt: TGTGCCACCAGAAGCGGACAGGGAGCTAACTATGGCTACACCTTC
len: 15; abundance: -; j_gene: TRBJ1-6; d_gene: TRBD1; v_gene: TRBV4-2; CDR3aa: CASSQDGGTGRPLHF; CDR3nt: TGTGCCAGCAGCCAAGATGGAGGGACAGGGCGTCCCCTCCACTTT
len: 12; abundance: -; j_gene: TRBJ1-5; d_gene: TRBD1; v_gene: TRBV12-3/TRBV12-4; CDR3aa: CASLQGNQPQHF; CDR3nt: TGTGCCAGCCTACAGGGGAATCAGCCCCAGCATTTT
len: 14; abundance: -; j_gene: TRBJ2-7; d_gene: -; v_gene: TRBV18; CDR3aa: CASSPPGFSYEQYF; CDR3nt: TGTGCCAGCTCACCCCCGGGATTCTCCTACGAGCAGTACTTC
len: 13; abundance: few; j_gene: TRBJ1-2; d_gene: -; v_gene: TRBV6-2/TRBV6-3; CDR3aa: CASSYEADYGYTF; CDR3nt: TGTGCCAGCAGTTACGAGGCAGACTATGGCTACACCTTC
len: 13; abundance: -; j_gene: TRBJ2-3; d_gene: -; v_gene: TRBV28; CDR3aa: CASTTDYEDTQYF; CDR3nt: TGTGCCAGCACCACTGACTATGAGGATACGCAGTATTTT
len: 14; abundance: -; j_gene: TRBJ1-4; d_gene: -; v_gene: TRBV28; CDR3aa: CASSRQGPNEKLFF; CDR3nt: TGTGCCAGCAGTCGTCAGGGCCCGAATGAAAAACTGTTTTTT
len: 12; abundance: -; j_gene: TRBJ1-3; d_gene: -; v_gene: TRBV7-9; CDR3aa: CASIVSGNTIYF; CDR3nt: TGTGCCAGCATCGTCTCTGGAAACACCATATATTTT
len: 15; abundance: -; j_gene: TRBJ1-3; d_gene: -; v_gene: TRBV6-5; CDR3aa: CASRLSRGSGNTIYF; CDR3nt: TGTGCCAGCAGATTAAGTCGGGGATCTGGAAACACCATATATTTT
len: 16; abundance: -; j_gene: TRBJ2-2; d_gene: TRBD2; v_gene: TRBV28; CDR3aa: CASSFRLAGVFGELFF; CDR3nt: TGTGCCAGCAGTTTTAGGCTAGCGGGGGTTTTCGGGGAGCTGTTTTTT
len: 15; abundance: -; j_gene: TRBJ1-2; d_gene: TRBD1; v_gene: TRBV7-2; CDR3aa: CASSSRRDRGQGYTF; CDR3nt: TGTGCCAGCAGCTCCCGCCGGGACAGGGGCCAGGGCTACACCTTC
len: 14; abundance: -; j_gene: TRBJ1-2; d_gene: -; v_gene: TRBV28; CDR3aa: CASSNGVGNYGYTF; CDR3nt: TGTGCCAGCAGTAACGGAGTCGGAAACTATGGCTACACCTTC
len: 13; abundance: -; j_gene: TRBJ2-1; d_gene: TRBD2; v_gene: TRBV6-5; CDR3aa: CASSYGGDNEQFF; CDR3nt: TGTGCCAGCAGTTACGGGGGGGACAATGAGCAGTTCTTC
len: 11; abundance: -; j_gene: TRBJ1-2; d_gene: TRBD1; v_gene: TRBV10-3; CDR3aa: CAIGTGSGYTF; CDR3nt: TGTGCCATCGGGACAGGGAGTGGCTACACCTTC
len: 13; abundance: few; j_gene: TRBJ2-7; d_gene: TRBD1; v_gene: TRBV6-2/TRBV6-3; CDR3aa: CASRYDRVREQYF; CDR3nt: TGTGCCAGCAGATACGACAGGGTTCGGGAGCAGTACTTC
len: 15; abundance: -; j_gene: TRBJ1-6; d_gene: -; v_gene: TRBV10-2; CDR3aa: CASSESVFYNSPLHF; CDR3nt: TGCGCCAGCAGTGAGTCCGTTTTTTATAATTCACCCCTCCACTTT
len: 20; abundance: -; j_gene: TRBJ2-2; d_gene: TRBD2; v_gene: TRBV14; CDR3aa: CASSGGGSRQGPPNTGELFF; CDR3nt: TGTGCCAGCAGCGGCGGGGGGAGCCGACAAGGCCCTCCGAACACCGGGGAGCTGTTTTTT
len: 14; abundance: -; j_gene: TRBJ1-1; d_gene: -; v_gene: TRBV25-1; CDR3aa: CASSESRRGTEAFF; CDR3nt: TGTGCCAGCAGTGAATCACGGCGGGGCACTGAAGCTTTCTTT
len: 13; abundance: -; j_gene: TRBJ1-2; d_gene: TRBD1; v_gene: TRBV19; CDR3aa: CATNTGGAYGYTF; CDR3nt: TGTGCCACCAATACAGGGGGCGCCTATGGCTACACCTTC
len: 13; abundance: few; j_gene: TRBJ1-2; d_gene: -; v_gene: TRBV5-5; CDR3aa: CASSLGSNYGYTF; CDR3nt: TGTGCCAGCAGCCTGGGGAGTAACTATGGCTACACCTTC
len: 14; abundance: -; j_gene: TRBJ2-1; d_gene: -; v_gene: TRBV9; CDR3aa: CASSVASFGNEQFF; CDR3nt: TGTGCCAGCAGCGTAGCCTCCTTCGGCAATGAGCAGTTCTTC